This TCR beta chain emerged from a study of Ad26.COV2.S vaccination and SARS-CoV-2 variants. Data came from immunoSEQ multiplex PCR; TCRdb stores just in-frame clones and leaves some out. The table has about 680,000 clones, approximately 88% seen once; the top ten hold over 1.3%. The CDR3 consists of 15 residues. The germline CDR1 and CDR2 sequences are MGHRA and YSYEKL. Trimming removed 0 bases from V and 2 bases from J, with 9 bases in between. Described treatment: over 15 received Ad26.COV2.S at low or high dose, single or two shots; about 5 received placebo; per-sample allocation not given. The study sampled participants on day 63 after the first vaccine or placebo injection. Vaccination used an Ad26 vector expressing Wuhan-strain SARS-CoV-2 spike.

The receptor was derived from a person aged 18-60 years who received the Ad26.COV2.S COVID-19 vaccine or a placebo. The material was peripheral blood, obtained in a trial of Ad26.COV2.S vaccine versus placebo. The chain employs TRBV4-1 and TRBJ2-3; TRBD2 is a possible D gene (5 bases). The CDR3 region is CASSQEERITDTQYF. For the CDR3, the DNA is TGCGCCAGCAGCCAAGAAGAGCGGATCACAGATACGCAGTATTTT.